The 23 T cell receptor beta chains below all came from one sample that was sequenced in a study of beta chain features in type 1 diabetes. Since all of the isolated RNA was reverse transcribed, expressed TCRB transcripts were what got sequenced. Only in-frame clones appear in the TCRdb table, and some are missing; sequencing was by immunoSEQ multiplex PCR. This sample has some 190,000 clones, with 6.5% to 8.5% found just once. Their antigen targets remain unknown. Study-level points and caveats: Moderate yet significant TCRB CDR3 shortening was seen in Type 1 diabetes patients in all four CD4+ subsets.

Source material: central memory CD4+ T cells from blood. The source is a man younger than 35 with type 1 diabetes.

The gene calls are TRBV2 and TRBJ1-4; the D gene is possibly TRBD1 (5 bases). The CDR3 has 16 residues. CDR1 is SNHLY, CDR2 FYNNEI, per germline. Trimming removed 6 bases from V and 10 bases from J, with 24 bases in between. CDR3 protein: CASSLLRSGTGVKLFF. The CDR3 region has the DNA TGTGCCAGCAGCCTACTCCGGTCGGGGACGGGGGTAAAACTGTTTTTT.

V and J are TRBV28 and TRBJ1-2, with 7 bases matching TRBD1. This CDR3 comprises 12 residues. Germline V gene lookup returns CDR1 MDHEN and CDR2 SYDVKM. Trimming at V came to 7 bases and at J to 4 bases, leaving 3 bases not matched to a gene. Here the CDR3 reads CASTGGSYGYTF. The DNA of the CDR3 is TGTGCCAGCACAGGGGGAAGCTATGGCTACACCTTC.

This clone was counted between two and nine times. J is TRBJ1-3 and V is TRBV27; D possibly corresponds to TRBD1 (5 bases). There are 16 residues in the CDR3. V lost 5 bases and J lost 0, with 14 bases in between. Germline values: CDR1 MNHEY, CDR2 SMNVEV (reference sequence). As DNA, the CDR3 is TGTGCCAGCAGTCCCAGGGCTATTAGCTCTGGAAACACCATATATTTT. This sequence encodes CASSPRAISSGNTIYF.

This CDR3 is CASSLGQGGTQYF. In DNA form, the CDR3 reads TGTGCCAGCAGTTTGGGGCAGGGTGGGACCCAGTACTTC. J is TRBJ2-5 and V is TRBV28, with D possibly TRBD1 on 5 matching bases. The germline V and J ends were trimmed by 3 bases and 7 bases, with 12 bases remaining between them. The CDR3 extends over 13 amino acids. From germline, CDR1 is MDHEN and CDR2 SYDVKM.

The sample holds a few counts of this clone. The rearrangement uses TRBV6-5 and TRBJ1-2; weak D call: TRBD1 (5 bases). Germline assignment: CDR1 MNHEY and CDR2 SVGAGI. Between the trimmed V and J ends, which lost 6 bases and 6 bases, there was a span of 20 bases. The CDR3 totals 15 residues. This chain's CDR3 is CASRNPGTGGDGYTF. The CDR3, as DNA: TGTGCCAGCAGGAACCCCGGGACCGGGGGAGATGGCTACACCTTC.

This clone was counted only a few times. The V call is TRBV11-2, the J call TRBJ2-1; 13 bases match TRBD2. CDR1 and CDR2 (germline): SGHAT, FQNNGV. Trimming removed 9 bases from V and 10 bases from J; junction bases left unmatched: 9. CDR3 size: 14 residues. CDR3 in DNA: TGTGCCAGTCACCCGGGGACTAGCGGGGCGGAGCAGTTCTTC. Translation: CASHPGTSGAEQFF.

This clone was seen a few times. CDR3 amino acids: CASSFTTYEQYF. CDR3 DNA sequence: TGTGCCAGCAGCTTTACTACCTACGAGCAGTACTTC. The V and J genes are TRBV7-2 and TRBJ2-7; D gene uncertain. Germline assignment: CDR1 SGHTA and CDR2 FQGNSA. Deletions cut 3 bases from V and 2 bases from J, with 5 bases between. The CDR3 is made up of 12 amino acids.

This clone was counted ten times or more. The rearrangement joins TRBV28 to TRBJ1-2, with TRBD1 matching 7 bases. Unmatched junction bases numbered 15, after V lost 6 bases and J lost 8 bases. This CDR3 is 15 amino acids long. Germline CDR1 MDHEN, CDR2 SYDVKM. The CDR3 DNA follows: TGTGCCAGCAGCTCACCTCACAGGGGATCAAGGGGCTACACCTTC. Protein sequence: CASSSPHRGSRGYTF.

The chain has TRBV6-5 and TRBJ1-1; possibly TRBD1 for D (6 bases). V lost 6 bases to trimming and J lost 8 bases, with 13 bases between them. The V gene's germline CDR1 is MNHEY and CDR2 SVGAGI. The CDR3 loop spans 12 amino acids. CDR3 bases: TGTGCCAGCAGCCACCAACAGGGCGAAGCTTTCTTT. This codes for CASSHQQGEAFF.

The chain has TRBV7-9 and TRBJ1-1, with no clear D. Germline V gene lookup returns CDR1 SEHNR and CDR2 FQNEAQ (reference sequence). V dropped 3 bases and J dropped 11 bases, with 10 bases sitting between them. This CDR3 region has 11 residues. CDR3: CASSLEGPAFF. In nucleotides, the CDR3 is TGTGCCAGCAGCTTGGAGGGCCCCGCTTTCTTT.

This chain links TRBV4-1 with TRBJ2-5, with 7 bases lining up with TRBD2. The J segment lost 3 bases and the V segment lost 3 bases, leaving 10 bases of the junction unmatched. The germline V gene encodes CDR1 MGHRA and CDR2 YSYEKL. The CDR3 has 16 amino acids. CDR3 coding DNA: TGCGCCAGCAGCCAGAAGGCTAGCGGACTGGAAGAGACCCAGTACTTC. It is translated as CASSQKASGLEETQYF.

In this sample, this clone turned up a few times. The gene calls are TRBV30 and TRBJ1-6, with a possible D match to TRBD1 (6 bases). Looked up from germline, CDR1 is GTSNPN and CDR2 is SVGIG (reference sequence). The CDR3 consists of 15 residues. V was trimmed by 8 bases and J by 7 bases, leaving 21 bases between them. This CDR3 reads CAGAPDRSANSPLHF. Written as DNA, the CDR3 is TGTGCCGGGGCCCCCGACAGGTCGGCGAATTCACCCCTCCACTTT.

This clone was detected a few times. This sequence joins TRBV15 and TRBJ2-7; TRBD2 agrees at 8 bases. J was trimmed by 1 base and V by 0 bases; bases with no gene match: 8. The CDR3 runs to 17 residues. Germline-derived CDR1 and CDR2 are LNHNV and YYDKDF (reference sequence). In DNA, the CDR3 is TGTGCCACCAGCAGAGAACTCACTAGCGGATATTCCTACGAGCAGTACTTC. Amino acid sequence: CATSRELTSGYSYEQYF.

This clone came up a few times. V gene TRBV7-2 combines with J gene TRBJ2-5; D ambiguous. The CDR3 consists of 14 residues. V was shortened by 5 bases and J by 4 bases, with 14 bases between the two germline ends. Germline values: CDR1 SGHTA, CDR2 FQGNSA. CDR3 sequence (DNA): TGTGCCAGCAGCCCGAGGAGAACCCGAGAGACCCAGTACTTC. It is translated as CASSPRRTRETQYF. Full variable domain (rest looked up from reference TRBV7-2 and TRBJ2-5): GAGVSQSPSNKVTEKGKDVELRCDPISGHTALYWYRQSLGQGLEFLIYFQGNSAPDKSGLPSDRFSAERTGGSVSTLTIQRTQQEDSAVYLCASSPRRTRETQYFGPGTRLLVL.

In its sample, this clone was seen a few times. The V call is TRBV5-1, the J call TRBJ2-1, with a weak D call TRBD1 (5 bases). Deletions cut 2 bases from V and 7 bases from J, with 10 bases between. Germline lookup yields CDR1 SGHRS and CDR2 YFSETQ. This CDR3 is built from 13 residues. The CDR3 bases are TGCGCCAGCAGCTTCGCGCAGGGTAATGAGCAGTTCTTC. Translation gives CASSFAQGNEQFF.

This clone was detected only a few times. The chain combines TRBV15 with TRBJ2-1, with 9 bases aligning to TRBD1. Germline values: CDR1 LNHNV, CDR2 YYDKDF (reference sequence). With V trimmed by 5 bases and J by 14 bases, 7 bases remained unmatched. This CDR3 is 12 amino acids long. This CDR3 is CATSVGQGRKFF. The CDR3 coding sequence is TGTGCCACCAGCGTTGGACAGGGGAGAAAGTTCTTC.

This sequence joins TRBV7-2 and TRBJ1-4; possible D gene TRBD1, 6 bases. CDR1 SGHTA and CDR2 FQGNSA come from the germline V gene. The CDR3 totals 15 residues. V was shortened by 6 bases and J by 4 bases, with 15 bases between the two germline ends. The CDR3: CASRLGQSDNEKLFF. CDR3 bases: TGTGCCAGCAGACTTGGACAGTCTGATAATGAAAAACTGTTTTTT.

This clone was counted ten times or more. The CDR3 region has the DNA TGTGCCAGTAGTATAGCAGGGGCGATCTATGGCTACACCTTC. It translates to CASSIAGAIYGYTF. This chain links TRBV19 with TRBJ1-2; a possible D gene is TRBD1 (6 bases). CDR1 is LNHDA, CDR2 SQIVND, per germline (reference sequence). The CDR3 runs 14 residues. Trimming stripped 1 base from V and 4 bases from J, with 10 bases between.

The chain joins TRBV15 to TRBJ2-7; D gene ambiguous. The CDR3 has 12 residues. From germline, CDR1 is LNHNV and CDR2 YYDKDF (reference sequence). The V gene lost 1 base and the J gene lost 6 bases, with 7 bases spanning the gap. CDR3 region: CATSRGVGEQYF. CDR3 nucleotides: TGTGCCACCAGCAGAGGAGTTGGCGAGCAGTACTTC. The whole variable domain, remainder taken from reference TRBV15 and TRBJ2-7, is DAMVIQNPRYQVTQFGKPVTLSCSQTLNHNVMYWYQQKSSQAPKLLFHYYDKDFNNEADTPDNFQSRRPNTSFCFLDIRSPGLGDTAMYLCATSRGVGEQYFGPGTRLTVT.

The chain uses TRBV30 and TRBJ1-4, with a possible D match to TRBD1 (5 bases). Germline-derived CDR1 and CDR2 are GTSNPN and SVGIG (reference sequence). The CDR3 is 15 residues long. Trimming left V 7 bases short and J 7 bases short, with 22 bases between. CDR3 in DNA: TGTGCCTCATCCGGGACTGCCCAAAGGGGTGAAAAACTGTTTTTT. It codes for CASSGTAQRGEKLFF.

This clone was detected only a few times. The gene calls are TRBV14 and TRBJ2-7; 8 bases align to TRBD1. Per the germline V gene, CDR1 is SGHDN and CDR2 is FVKESK. J was trimmed by 7 bases and V by 3 bases; bases with no gene match: 11. The CDR3 sequence is 15 residues long. The CDR3 coding sequence is TGTGCCAGCAGCCAGGGGAGGCAGGGGGCACAAGAGCAGTACTTC. Translated: CASSQGRQGAQEQYF. Based on the CDR3 plus reference TRBV14 and TRBJ2-7, the full variable domain is EAGVTQFPSHSVIEKGQTVTLRCDPISGHDNLYWYRRVMGKEIKFLLHFVKESKQDESGMPNNRFLAERTGGTYSTLKVQPAELEDSGVYFCASSQGRQGAQEQYFGPGTRLTVT.

A few counts support this clone. The rearrangement uses TRBV11-2 and TRBJ2-3; TRBD1 aligns across 7 bases. From germline, CDR1 is SGHAT and CDR2 FQNNGV. This CDR3 is 14 amino acids long. V was clipped by 7 bases and J by 1 base; unmatched bases: 5. The CDR3 reads CASNRQGGTDTQYF. The CDR3 bases are TGTGCCAGCAATCGACAGGGTGGCACAGATACGCAGTATTTT. The full variable domain, rest sourced from reference TRBV11-2 and TRBJ2-3, is EAGVAQSPRYKIIEKRQSVAFWCNPISGHATLYWYQQILGQGPKLLIQFQNNGVVDDSQLPKDRFSAERLKGVDSTLKIQPAKLEDSAVYLCASNRQGGTDTQYFGPGTRLTVL.

This clone was found a few times. The chain uses TRBV11-3 and TRBJ1-1, with TRBD1 as a possible D gene (5 bases). The CDR3 sequence is 12 residues long. V was cut by 8 bases and J by 9 bases, with 16 bases left in between. From germline, CDR1 is SGHNT and CDR2 YENEEA. The CDR3 nucleotides are TGTGCCAGCTCCGGCGGAGACAGTAAAGCTTTCTTT. It yields the protein CASSGGDSKAFF.